Presented here are 14 T cell receptor beta chains from one specimen sequenced in a study of cytomegalovirus exposure and HLA in healthy donors. Primers included in the PCR were 60 Vbeta and 13 Jbeta primers. Here immunoSEQ multiplex PCR was the method, and the copy in TCRdb shows in-frame clones only, minus some. The table includes roughly 180,000 clones, 70% to 90% detected once. The sequencing sample was made of PBMCs. These receptors all stem from a young woman in good health and CMV-seropositive.

The gene calls are TRBV2 and TRBJ2-3, with 8 bases fitting TRBD1. With 8 bases clipped from V and 1 base from J, the junction kept 8 bases outside the gene matches. Germline values: CDR1 SNHLY, CDR2 FYNNEI. This CDR3 has 15 residues. In nucleotides, the CDR3 is TGTGCCAGCCGCGGGGACAGGCGAGGCACAGATACGCAGTATTTT. It is translated as CASRGDRRGTDTQYF.

V usage is TRBV7-9 and J usage is TRBJ2-3, with D uncertain. V gave up 1 base and J gave up 0 bases, with 5 bases separating them. CDR1 and CDR2 (germline): SEHNR, FQNEAQ (reference sequence). This CDR3 spans 14 amino acids. The CDR3 reads CASSLVGSTDTQYF. The CDR3 DNA reads TGTGCCAGCAGCTTAGTGGGCAGCACAGATACGCAGTATTTT.

CDR3 sequence reads: CATTLGGAHPGTQYF. The CDR3 nucleotides are TGTGCCACCACTCTGGGCGGGGCCCACCCAGGGACGCAGTATTTT. V and J are TRBV11-1 and TRBJ2-3, with a tentative D call TRBD2 (6 bases). V lost 10 bases, J lost 9 bases, and 26 bases lay in between. CDR3 length equals 15 residues. The germline gives CDR1 SGHAT, CDR2 FQDESV (reference sequence).

The chain employs TRBV7-2 and TRBJ2-7; 7 bases map to TRBD1. With V trimmed by 1 base and J by 5 bases, 5 bases remained unmatched. The CDR3 extends over 14 amino acids. Per the germline V gene, CDR1 is SGHTA and CDR2 is FQGNSA. CDR3 amino acids: CASSLVGGRDEQYV. The DNA for the CDR3 is TGTGCCAGCAGCTTAGTAGGGGGCCGGGACGAGCAGTACGTC.

This clone was observed a handful of times. V is TRBV4-2 and J is TRBJ1-2, with D tentatively TRBD1 (5 bases). With 0 bases removed from V and 7 bases from J, the gap between germline ends came to 15 bases. There are 15 residues in the CDR3. The V gene's germline CDR1 is LGHNA and CDR2 YNFKEQ. The CDR3 spells CASSQDGREAGGYTF. The CDR3 region has the DNA TGTGCCAGCAGCCAAGACGGCAGGGAGGCCGGTGGCTACACCTTC.

V usage is TRBV7-2 and J usage is TRBJ2-6; tentatively, D is TRBD1 (6 bases). Trimming removed 5 bases at V and 0 bases at J, with 11 bases between. In germline, CDR1 is SGHTA, CDR2 FQGNSA. The CDR3 loop spans 16 amino acids. In DNA form, the CDR3 reads TGTGCCAGCAGCGTCGAAGGGGGCTCTGGGGCCAACGTCCTGACTTTC. It encodes CASSVEGGSGANVLTF.

This clone was recorded only once. The rearrangement joins TRBV19 to TRBJ2-1, with 10 bases matching TRBD2. The CDR3 is 14 amino acids. From germline, CDR1 is LNHDA and CDR2 SQIVND (reference sequence). The junction had 8 bases not matched to a gene; V was cut back by 10 bases and J by 5 bases. The CDR3 DNA follows: TGTGCCACCGCCCTAGCGGGGGACCACAATGAGCAGTTCTTC. Amino acids: CATALAGDHNEQFF.

The rearrangement uses TRBV28 and TRBJ2-1; D remains unclear. CDR3 size: 12 residues. V was pared by 5 bases and J by 5 bases, with 7 bases between. Germline V CDR1 and CDR2: MDHEN, SYDVKM. The CDR3 sequence: CASSAEDNEQFF. CDR3 nucleotide sequence: TGTGCCAGCAGTGCCGAGGACAATGAGCAGTTCTTC.

CDR3 nucleotides: TGTGCCAGCAGTGAACTTGGGGAGTCTTCATACACCTTC. As protein: CASSELGESSYTF. The genes are TRBV6-1 and TRBJ1-2; D uncertain. V lost 2 bases and J 11 bases, leaving 15 bases between the germline ends. This CDR3 has 13 residues. Germline CDR1 and CDR2: MNHNS and SASEGT.

The CDR3 region has the DNA TGTGCCATCAGTGAGGTCTTTACGGGGAATGAGCAGTTCTTC. Its translation is CAISEVFTGNEQFF. J is TRBJ2-1 and V is TRBV10-3, with D tentatively TRBD2 (5 bases). V was trimmed by 2 bases and J by 7 bases, leaving 12 bases between them. The CDR3 length is 14 residues. From germline, CDR1 is ENHRY and CDR2 SYGVKD.

The chain uses TRBV11-2 and TRBJ2-4, with 7 bases lining up with TRBD1. The CDR3 consists of 19 residues. V trimming: 6 bases; J trimming: 1 base; junction bases outside the gene matches: 18. CDR1 is SGHAT and CDR2 is FQNNGV in the germline V gene. CDR3 amino acids: CASSHDIVRDSLAKNIQYF. CDR3 DNA sequence: TGTGCCAGCAGTCACGATATAGTCAGGGACAGCTTGGCCAAAAACATTCAGTACTTC.

The V call is TRBV5-1, the J call TRBJ1-2; D not resolved. V was pared by 2 bases and J by 9 bases, with 5 bases between. This CDR3 comprises 10 residues. Germline assignment: CDR1 SGHRS and CDR2 YFSETQ. CDR3 DNA: TGCGCCAGCAGCTTTGAGAGCTACACCTTC. Protein: CASSFESYTF.

The chain uses TRBV19 and TRBJ2-7; TRBD1 matches at 8 bases. The CDR3 runs 15 residues. J gave up 2 bases and V 6 bases, and 9 bases lay outside the gene matches. Germline V gene lookup returns CDR1 LNHDA and CDR2 SQIVND (reference sequence). The CDR3 is CASRERTGPAYEQYF. The CDR3 coding sequence is TGTGCCAGTAGGGAAAGGACAGGGCCAGCCTACGAGCAGTACTTC. Full variable domain (remainder filled in from reference TRBV19 and TRBJ2-7): DGGITQSPKYLFRKEGQNVTLSCEQNLNHDAMYWYRQDPGQGLRLIYYSQIVNDFQKGDIAEGYSVSREKKESFPLTVTSAQKNPTAFYLCASRERTGPAYEQYFGPGTRLTVT.

This chain joins TRBV2 and TRBJ2-2; TRBD2 is a possible D gene (6 bases). Trimming pared 4 bases from V and 0 bases from J, leaving 9 bases between. Germline CDR1 reads SNHLY; CDR2 reads FYNNEI. This CDR3 has 15 residues. The CDR3, as DNA: TGTGCCAGCAGTGCCCGACTAGCGAACACCGGGGAGCTGTTTTTT. Protein product: CASSARLANTGELFF.